These 31 T cell receptor beta chains share one sample of origin, sequenced in a study of spatial heterogeneity in lung cancer. TCRdb fed the 5' RACE reads into MiXCR, producing one record per CDR3 protein. The sample holds just under 95,000 distinct CDR3 sequences, 9.5% to 15% seen once. Sample time point: sample taken at primary tumor resection. The material sequenced was PBMCs, taken at surgery. These receptors all stem from a male donor with early-stage non-small cell lung cancer.

In this sample, this clonotype turned up a few times. The rearrangement uses TRBV7-2 and TRBJ2-5; TRBD2 is a possible D gene (5 bases). V was clipped by 4 bases and J by 5 bases, with 14 bases between them. The V gene's germline CDR1 is SGHTA and CDR2 FQGNSA. The CDR3 runs to 14 residues. In DNA, the CDR3 is TGTGCCAGCAGCTCCGGACTTCAAGTGGAGACCCAGTACTTC. This encodes CASSSGLQVETQYF. The full variable domain, with the rest looked up from reference TRBV7-2 and TRBJ2-5, is GAGVSQSPSNKVTEKGKDVELRCDPISGHTALYWYRQSLGQGLEFLIYFQGNSAPDKSGLPSDRFSAERTGGSVSTLTIQRTQQEDSAVYLCASSSGLQVETQYFGPGTRLLVL.

The table lists this clonotype with many counts. V usage is TRBV6-5 and J usage is TRBJ2-1; the match to TRBD1 covers 7 bases. The V and J ends lost 6 bases and 7 bases, in that order; junction bases with no gene match: 9. This CDR3 contains 14 residues. CDR1 MNHEY and CDR2 SVGAGI come from the germline V gene. CDR3 region: CASSRQGMGNEQFF. The CDR3 DNA reads TGTGCCAGCAGCCGACAGGGTATGGGGAATGAGCAGTTCTTC.

This clonotype was recorded many times. V and J are TRBV6-5 and TRBJ2-1; 9 bases are shared with TRBD2. J gave up 2 bases and V 4 bases, and 9 bases lay outside the gene matches. In germline, CDR1 is MNHEY, CDR2 SVGAGI. CDR3 length equals 17 residues. The CDR3 reads CASSSTVSGRTYNEQFF. In DNA form, the CDR3 reads TGTGCCAGCAGTTCCACCGTTAGCGGGAGAACCTACAATGAGCAGTTCTTC.

Only a few counts were recorded for this clonotype. The chain recombines TRBV6-5 with TRBJ2-7; a possible D gene is TRBD1 (5 bases). V dropped 5 bases and J dropped 5 bases, with 10 bases sitting between them. The CDR3 sequence is 12 residues long. CDR1 and CDR2 (germline): MNHEY, SVGAGI. The CDR3 loop reads CASSRQNHEQYF. The CDR3 DNA reads TGTGCCAGCAGTAGACAGAACCACGAGCAGTACTTC.

This chain joins TRBV2 and TRBJ2-7; D is unclear. CDR3 length: 10 amino acids. V lost 4 bases, J lost 2 bases, and 0 bases lay in between. The V gene's germline CDR1 is SNHLY and CDR2 FYNNEI. The CDR3 region is CASSAYEQYF. DNA for the CDR3: TGTGCCAGCAGTGCCTACGAGCAGTACTTC. The whole variable domain, remainder taken from reference TRBV2 and TRBJ2-7, is EPEVTQTPSHQVTQMGQEVILRCVPISNHLYFYWYRQILGQKVEFLVSFYNNEISEKSEIFDDQFSVERPDGSNFTLKIRSTKLEDSAMYFCASSAYEQYFGPGTRLTVT.

The chain recombines TRBV28 with TRBJ2-1; D is ambiguous. Trimming took off 2 bases at V and 0 bases at J, with 8 bases between the two ends. The CDR3 totals 15 residues. CDR1 is MDHEN and CDR2 is SYDVKM in the germline V gene. CDR3 protein: CASSLDSFSYNEQFF. CDR3 in DNA: TGTGCCAGCAGTTTAGACTCTTTCTCCTACAATGAGCAGTTCTTC.

This clonotype was seen a few times. The rearrangement links TRBV30 to TRBJ2-1, with D uncertain. Germline V gives CDR1 GTSNPN, CDR2 SVGIG (reference sequence). V dropped 5 bases and J dropped 6 bases, with 11 bases sitting between them. The CDR3 runs 12 residues. The CDR3 region is CAWRPRFNEQFF. CDR3 sequence (DNA): TGTGCCTGGCGACCAAGGTTCAATGAGCAGTTCTTC.

V gene TRBV11-1 combines with J gene TRBJ2-3, with D possibly matching TRBD2 (6 bases). Between the trimmed V and J ends, which lost 2 bases and 3 bases, there was a span of 21 bases. Germline V lookup: CDR1 SGHAT, CDR2 FQDESV (reference sequence). The CDR3 sequence is 18 residues long. DNA of the CDR3: TGTGCCAGCAGCTTACCCCGTGGAGGAGGGAGGAAGACAGATACGCAGTATTTT. This encodes CASSLPRGGGRKTDTQYF.

V gene TRBV18 combines with J gene TRBJ1-1, with TRBD1 identical over 8 bases. The germline V gene has CDR1 KGHSH and CDR2 LQKENI. The CDR3 length is 15 residues. Trimming removed 4 bases from V and 1 base from J; junction bases left unmatched: 5. Here the CDR3 reads CASSRTTGGNTEAFF. Here the CDR3 DNA reads TGTGCCAGCTCACGGACAACAGGGGGGAACACTGAAGCTTTCTTT.

This chain links TRBV27 with TRBJ1-1; TRBD1 matches 7 bases. This CDR3 is built from 14 residues. CDR1 MNHEY and CDR2 SMNVEV come from the germline V gene (reference sequence). V shed 3 bases, J shed 2 bases, and the junction held 3 bases outside the gene matches. The CDR3 sequence: CASSFRQGNTEAFF. The CDR3 DNA reads as TGTGCCAGCAGTTTCAGACAGGGCAACACTGAAGCTTTCTTT.

The rearrangement uses TRBV12-5 and TRBJ2-5; the match to TRBD2 covers 10 bases. CDR3 length: 14 amino acids. CDR1 is LGHNT, CDR2 FRNRAP, per germline. J gave up 2 bases and V 6 bases, and 3 bases lay outside the gene matches. CDR3 in amino acids: CASGRAGGQETQYF. The CDR3 DNA is TGTGCTAGTGGCCGAGCGGGAGGGCAAGAGACCCAGTACTTC.

The J gene is TRBJ2-1, the V gene TRBV12-3 or TRBV12-4; possibly TRBD2 for D (5 bases). The CDR3 sequence is 14 residues long. The V and J ends lost 3 bases and 3 bases respectively, with 9 bases between them. The CDR3 sequence is CASSFSRDYNEQFF. In DNA form, the CDR3 reads TGTGCCAGCAGTTTCTCCCGGGACTACAATGAGCAGTTCTTC.

V gene TRBV28 combines with J gene TRBJ2-2; TRBD1 agrees at 11 bases. J was trimmed by 0 bases and V by 4 bases; bases with no gene match: 7. From germline, CDR1 is MDHEN and CDR2 SYDVKM. CDR3 length: 18 amino acids. The CDR3 nucleotides are TGTGCCAGCAGTTCACCGGGACAGGGGGGCCCGAACACCGGGGAGCTGTTTTTT. It is translated as CASSSPGQGGPNTGELFF.

This clonotype has at least ten counts. The J gene is TRBJ2-5, the V gene TRBV7-9; the match to TRBD1 covers 8 bases. J lost 5 bases, V lost 4 bases, and 6 bases had no gene match. The CDR3 extends over 14 amino acids. In germline, CDR1 is SEHNR, CDR2 FQNEAQ (reference sequence). The CDR3 loop is CASSSYRGDETQYF. Written as DNA, the CDR3 is TGTGCCAGCAGCTCCTACAGGGGGGACGAGACCCAGTACTTC.

The rearrangement uses TRBV5-1 and TRBJ2-1; D tentatively fits TRBD1 or TRBD2 (5 bases each). The length of the CDR3 is 15 residues. V was clipped by 4 bases and J by 7 bases, with 18 bases between them. CDR1 SGHRS and CDR2 YFSETQ come from the germline V gene. The CDR3 here is CASSPPGPLGNEQFF. CDR3 nucleotides: TGCGCCAGCAGCCCTCCGGGACCTTTGGGGAATGAGCAGTTCTTC.

This clonotype was found a few times. The J gene is TRBJ2-5, the V gene TRBV2; 7 bases match TRBD1. This CDR3 region has 13 residues. CDR1 and CDR2 (germline): SNHLY, FYNNEI. With 4 bases clipped from V and 3 bases from J, the junction kept 2 bases outside the gene matches. The CDR3 DNA follows: TGTGCCAGCAGTGGCGACAGGGAAGAGACCCAGTACTTC. The encoded protein is CASSGDREETQYF.

This clonotype has only a few counts. The chain recombines TRBV7-3 with TRBJ2-1; TRBD2 might be the D (6 bases). Germline V lookup: CDR1 SGHTA, CDR2 FQGTGA. The V end was cut by 5 bases, the J end by 10 bases, with 15 bases between. CDR3 size: 13 residues. The CDR3 is CASSLTAREEQFF. The CDR3 DNA follows: TGTGCCAGCAGCCTTACGGCCCGGGAGGAGCAGTTCTTC.

This clonotype was counted many times. J is TRBJ1-4 and V is TRBV6-6; D is unresolved. Per the germline V gene, CDR1 is MNHNY and CDR2 is SVGAGI (reference sequence). The CDR3 sequence is 12 residues long. Between the trimmed V and J ends, which lost 2 bases and 8 bases, there was a span of 6 bases. The CDR3 DNA reads TGTGCCAGCAGTTACACCTTGGAAAAACTGTTTTTT. Its translation is CASSYTLEKLFF.

This clonotype has ten or more counts. The chain joins TRBV6-2 or TRBV6-3 to TRBJ1-5; the D is unclear. The CDR3 is 12 amino acids. Trimming removed 3 bases from V and 9 bases from J, with 9 bases in between. Per the germline V gene, CDR1 is MNHEY and CDR2 is SVGEGT. CDR3 loop: CASSYYQRPQHF. Written as DNA, the CDR3 is TGTGCCAGCAGTTATTACCAGCGGCCCCAGCATTTT.

The rearrangement uses TRBV11-1 and TRBJ2-7; TRBD1 is a possible D gene (5 bases). Germline CDR1 is SGHAT and CDR2 is FQDESV (reference sequence). The CDR3 runs to 14 residues. V was pared by 0 bases and J by 4 bases, with 10 bases between. The CDR3 loop is CASSLALRQYEQYF. The CDR3 nucleotides are TGTGCCAGCAGCTTAGCGCTAAGACAGTACGAGCAGTACTTC. Together with reference TRBV11-1 and TRBJ2-7, the CDR3 gives the full variable domain: EAEVAQSPRYKITEKSQAVAFWCDPISGHATLYWYRQILGQGPELLVQFQDESVVDDSQLPKDRFSAERLKGVDSTLKIQPAELGDSAMYLCASSLALRQYEQYFGPGTRLTVT.

This clonotype was recorded at least ten times. The rearrangement joins TRBV7-2 to TRBJ2-5; D unresolved. CDR1 and CDR2 (germline): SGHTA, FQGNSA. Trimming removed 5 bases from V and 7 bases from J, with 14 bases in between. CDR3 length: 13 residues. The CDR3, as DNA: TGTGCCAGCAGCACCGACCCGAAGGGGACCCAGTACTTC. It translates to CASSTDPKGTQYF.

Regarding this clonotype: Because the CDR3's place on the DNA is in doubt, the DNA is left out and the CDR3 is given as listed by TCRdb. The chain couples TRBV19 to TRBJ1-6; TRBD1 is taken as the D call from the table, unchecked against the DNA. The CDR3 is made up of 16 amino acids, end residues included. Germline values: CDR1 LNHDA, CDR2 SQIVND (reference sequence). The CDR3 is CASRQGHTTFGSPLHF.

This clonotype turned up a few times. CDR3 DNA: TGCGCCAGCAGCTCGCCGGGACAGGGAAATTTCAATGAGCAGTTCTTC. The encoded protein is CASSSPGQGNFNEQFF. This chain connects TRBV5-1 to TRBJ2-1; 9 bases fit TRBD1. The CDR3 totals 16 residues. V was pared by 3 bases and J by 6 bases, with 10 bases of the junction left unmatched. CDR1 is SGHRS and CDR2 is YFSETQ in the germline V gene.

This clonotype showed up many times. The rearrangement joins TRBV16 to TRBJ2-3; a possible D gene is TRBD2 (6 bases). CDR1 and CDR2 (germline): KGHSY, FQNENV. CDR3 length: 12 residues. The V end was cut by 2 bases, the J end by 7 bases, with 7 bases between. The CDR3, as DNA: TGTGCCAGCAGCCAACGGGAGAATACGCAGTATTTT. Its protein product is CASSQRENTQYF.

The chain links TRBV23-1 to TRBJ2-3; D perhaps matches TRBD2 (6 bases). TRBV23-1 is marked as an open reading frame, function uncertain. This CDR3 region has 11 residues. The DNA of the CDR3 is TGCGCGTGGAGGGCCGCAGATACGCAGTATTTT. Translated: CAWRAADTQYF.

This clonotype was detected only a few times. The chain carries TRBV5-4 and TRBJ2-3; tentatively, D is TRBD2 (5 bases). V was pared by 0 bases and J by 0 bases, with 8 bases between. From germline, CDR1 is SGHNT and CDR2 YYREEE (reference sequence). The CDR3 contains 15 residues. In nucleotides, the CDR3 is TGTGCCAGCAGCTTGGAACCGGGGAGCACAGATACGCAGTATTTT. Translating it yields CASSLEPGSTDTQYF. Based on the CDR3 plus reference TRBV5-4 and TRBJ2-3, the full variable domain is ETGVTQSPTHLIKTRGQQVTLRCSSQSGHNTVSWYQQALGQGPQFIFQYYREEENGRGNFPPRFSGLQFPNYSSELNVNALELDDSALYLCASSLEPGSTDTQYFGPGTRLTVL.

This clonotype came up a few times. This rearrangement joins TRBV6-2 or TRBV6-3 to TRBJ2-5, with TRBD2 matching 7 bases. Per the germline V gene, CDR1 is MNHEY and CDR2 is SVGEGT. With V trimmed by 8 bases and J by 1 base, 7 bases remained unmatched. This CDR3 region has 14 residues. The CDR3, as DNA: TGTGCCAGCCGGGGGGACGGATTCCAAGAGACCCAGTACTTC. This codes for CASRGDGFQETQYF.

This clonotype was seen at least ten times. The rearrangement links TRBV20-1 to TRBJ2-3; D is undetermined. V lost 4 bases to trimming and J lost 3 bases, with 8 bases between them. The CDR3 spans 12 residues. Germline CDR1 is DFQATT and CDR2 is SNEGSKA (reference sequence). CDR3 sequence reads: CSATKGTDTQYF. The DNA for the CDR3 is TGCAGTGCTACCAAGGGAACAGATACGCAGTATTTT.

This clonotype was recorded a few times. The chain recombines TRBV28 with TRBJ1-2; D call uncertain. This CDR3 has 15 residues. V lost 5 bases and J lost 4, with 17 bases in between. Germline lookup yields CDR1 MDHEN and CDR2 SYDVKM. As DNA, the CDR3 is TGTGCCAGCAGTCTACAACCCGACGGTACCTATGGCTACACCTTC. Protein sequence: CASSLQPDGTYGYTF.

The chain employs TRBV6-2 or TRBV6-3 and TRBJ1-6; 7 positions agree with TRBD1. CDR1 and CDR2 (germline): MNHEY, SVGEGT. CDR3 length: 14 amino acids. Unmatched junction bases numbered 5, after V lost 6 bases and J lost 6 bases. The CDR3 is CASSNNRGNSPLHF. The CDR3 DNA reads TGTGCCAGCAGCAACAACAGGGGTAATTCACCCCTCCACTTT.

This clonotype was seen repeatedly, ten times or more. The CDR3 is CASSPDRGGDGYTF. For the CDR3, the DNA is TGTGCCAGCAGCCCTGACAGGGGAGGGGATGGCTACACCTTC. The chain links TRBV4-2 to TRBJ1-2; 8 nucleotides align to TRBD1. CDR1 and CDR2 from the germline V gene are LGHNA and YNFKEQ. The V gene end was trimmed by 4 bases and the J gene end by 6 bases; junction bases not matched to a gene: 7. The CDR3 extends over 14 amino acids.